The 20 T cell receptor beta chains below all came from one sample that was sequenced in a study of human T cells and chemical hapten exposure. TCRdb ran MiXCR on the RACE reads and lists one entry per CDR3 protein. The data hold about 80,000 distinct CDR3 sequences, with 14% observed a single time. Stated time point: pre-sensitization, week 0. Regarding treatment: therapeutic diphenylcyclopropenone sensitization with weekly scalp DPC. The sequencing here drew on whole blood, taken in connection with sensitization to the hapten diphenylcyclopropenone (DPC). The receptors originated from a woman aged 45-59 years with alopecia areata. Some clones in this sample may be carry-over from other donors' samples.

This clonotype was observed at least ten times. The chain couples TRBV7-6 to TRBJ2-2, with D unclear. Germline CDR1 reads SGHVS; CDR2 reads FNYEAQ. The CDR3 extends over 12 amino acids. Trimming pared 8 bases from V and 0 bases from J, leaving 4 bases between. The CDR3 nucleotides are TGTGCCAGCGGGGCGAACACCGGGGAGCTGTTTTTT. This gives the protein CASGANTGELFF.

This clonotype was picked up a small number of times. In nucleotides, the CDR3 is TGTGCCAGCAGCTCCCCGCCGTGGGCGGAGCAGTTCTTC. This codes for CASSSPPWAEQFF. V usage is TRBV11-3 and J usage is TRBJ2-1; D ambiguous. Germline V lookup: CDR1 SGHNT, CDR2 YENEEA. Trimming cost V 4 bases and J 10 bases, with 14 bases left between them. This CDR3 contains 13 residues.

This clonotype occurred a few times. The gene calls are TRBV29-1 and TRBJ2-1; D remains unclear. Germline V lookup: CDR1 SQVTM, CDR2 ANQGSEA. The CDR3 covers 11 residues. Deletions cut 7 bases from V and 3 bases from J, with 7 bases between. CDR3 loop: CSGRIYNEQFF. CDR3 coding DNA: TGCAGCGGCCGGATCTACAATGAGCAGTTCTTC.

This clonotype was found a few times. V is TRBV10-2 and J is TRBJ2-2; 10 nucleotides align to TRBD1. CDR1 WSHSY and CDR2 SAAADI come from the germline V gene. Trimming removed 6 bases from V and 4 bases from J; junction bases left unmatched: 5. CDR3 length: 15 residues. The CDR3 sequence is CASSRGTGVTGELFF. CDR3 DNA: TGCGCCAGCAGCCGTGGGACAGGGGTCACCGGGGAGCTGTTTTTT.

The chain combines TRBV11-2 with TRBJ2-1; D is ambiguous. V was shortened by 0 bases and J by 6 bases, with 6 bases between the two germline ends. This CDR3 region has 13 residues. Germline CDR1 reads SGHAT; CDR2 reads FQNNGV. CDR3 coding DNA: TGTGCCAGCAGCTTAGATAGGTCCAATGAGCAGTTCTTC. Its translation is CASSLDRSNEQFF.

This clonotype was counted at least ten times. V is TRBV7-2 and J is TRBJ2-5, with 10 bases that match TRBD1. This CDR3 contains 16 residues. Trimming removed 1 base from V and 1 base from J; junction bases left unmatched: 3. The germline CDR1 and CDR2 sequences are SGHTA and FQGNSA. CDR3 in DNA: TGTGCCAGCAGCTTAGGGAGGACAGGGGGCCAAGAGACCCAGTACTTC. Its protein is CASSLGRTGGQETQYF.

This clonotype was picked up a small number of times. The rearrangement joins TRBV3-1 to TRBJ2-7; no definite D call. Germline V gene lookup returns CDR1 LGHDT and CDR2 YNNKEL (reference sequence). V shed 3 bases and J shed 6 bases, with 9 bases lying between them. The CDR3 runs 12 residues. The CDR3 coding sequence is TGTGCCAGCAGCCAGCCACCAAGCGAGCAGTACTTC. Its translation is CASSQPPSEQYF.

This clonotype was counted at least ten times. The V and J genes are TRBV27 and TRBJ2-4; 9 nucleotides line up with TRBD2. J gave up 6 bases and V 0 bases, and 3 bases lay outside the gene matches. The CDR3 sequence is 15 residues long. CDR1 MNHEY and CDR2 SMNVEV come from the germline V gene (reference sequence). CDR3 sequence: CASSLSSGSLNIQYF. The CDR3 nucleotides are TGTGCCAGCAGTTTATCTAGCGGGAGCCTAAACATTCAGTACTTC.

The genes are TRBV30 and TRBJ2-7, with D hard to call. Germline CDR1 reads GTSNPN; CDR2 reads SVGIG (reference sequence). This CDR3 contains 10 residues. The V end lost 0 bases, the J end lost 7 bases, and 4 bases lay between the germline ends. CDR3 bases: TGTGCCTGGAGTGTGAAAGAGCAGTACTTC. This sequence encodes CAWSVKEQYF.

The V call is TRBV7-9, the J call TRBJ2-1, with D perhaps given as TRBD1 or TRBD2 (6 bases each). Trimming shortened V by 9 bases and J by 0 bases, and 18 bases separated the two germline ends. The CDR3 length is 16 residues. Looked up from germline, CDR1 is SEHNR and CDR2 is FQNEAQ (reference sequence). The CDR3 spells CASWPPGAVSYNEQFF. The CDR3 DNA is TGTGCCAGTTGGCCTCCGGGGGCTGTCTCCTACAATGAGCAGTTCTTC.

This clonotype has only a few counts. The V gene is TRBV4-1, the J gene TRBJ2-5; D unclear. The CDR3 is 16 residues long. Germline lookup yields CDR1 MGHRA and CDR2 YSYEKL. The V and J ends lost 5 bases and 1 base respectively, with 17 bases between them. Written as DNA, the CDR3 is TGCGCCAGCAGCTCCCCCCCACCTGGGGTCCAAGAGACCCAGTACTTC. It codes for CASSSPPPGVQETQYF.

This chain links TRBV18 with TRBJ1-1; D unclear. The V end was cut by 3 bases, the J end by 2 bases, with 13 bases between. In germline, CDR1 is KGHSH, CDR2 LQKENI. The CDR3 extends over 15 amino acids. The CDR3 sequence is CASSPQGGVNTEAFF. The CDR3 DNA follows: TGTGCCAGCTCACCTCAAGGTGGGGTTAACACTGAAGCTTTCTTT.

This clonotype was picked up a small number of times. The V gene is TRBV3-1, the J gene TRBJ2-6; 7 positions match TRBD1. The germline V gene encodes CDR1 LGHDT and CDR2 YNNKEL (reference sequence). After removal of 0 bases from V and 2 bases from J, the junction contained 7 bases not matched to a gene. This CDR3 spans 18 amino acids. The CDR3 sequence: CASSQDRDRVTGANVLTF. In DNA form, the CDR3 reads TGTGCCAGCAGCCAAGATCGCGACAGGGTCACTGGGGCCAACGTCCTGACTTTC.

This clonotype was seen a handful of times. J is TRBJ2-5 and V is TRBV7-7, with unresolved D. Trimming stripped 0 bases from V and 4 bases from J, with 6 bases between. This CDR3 region has 13 residues. The V gene's germline CDR1 is SSHAT and CDR2 FNYEAQ (reference sequence). The CDR3 sequence is CASSLAVRETQYF. As DNA, the CDR3 is TGTGCCAGCAGCTTAGCTGTTAGAGAGACCCAGTACTTC.

The rearrangement joins TRBV7-2 to TRBJ2-7, with D perhaps matching TRBD1 or TRBD2 (5 bases each). The germline CDR1 and CDR2 sequences are SGHTA and FQGNSA. Trimming took off 5 bases at V and 0 bases at J, with 11 bases between the two ends. The CDR3 has 14 residues. The CDR3 spells CASSNRDLSYEQYF. The CDR3 DNA sequence: TGTGCCAGCAGCAACCGGGACCTCTCCTACGAGCAGTACTTC.

The J gene is TRBJ2-7, the V gene TRBV5-5; 10 bases agree with TRBD2. CDR1 and CDR2 from the germline V gene are SGHKS and YYEKEE (reference sequence). The CDR3 totals 17 residues. V lost 0 bases and J lost 1; bases outside the gene matches: 7. CDR3 region: CASSLEGPSGGSYEQYF. CDR3 nucleotide sequence: TGTGCCAGCAGCTTGGAAGGCCCTAGCGGGGGTTCCTACGAGCAGTACTTC.

This clonotype was counted a few times. The V and J genes are TRBV5-5 and TRBJ2-7; D is unclear. Germline values: CDR1 SGHKS, CDR2 YYEKEE (reference sequence). The CDR3 has 14 amino acids. Trimming shortened V by 6 bases and J by 4 bases, and 17 bases separated the two germline ends. CDR3 amino acids: CASTPPVALYEQYF. The CDR3 DNA reads TGTGCCAGCACCCCACCCGTTGCGCTTTACGAGCAGTACTTC. Full variable domain (missing parts from reference TRBV5-5 and TRBJ2-7): DAGVTQSPTHLIKTRGQQVTLRCSPISGHKSVSWYQQVLGQGPQFIFQYYEKEERGRGNFPDRFSARQFPNYSSELNVNALLLGDSALYLCASTPPVALYEQYFGPGTRLTVT.

The chain couples TRBV18 to TRBJ2-1; TRBD1 might be the D (5 bases). The length of the CDR3 is 16 residues. CDR1 KGHSH and CDR2 LQKENI come from the germline V gene. V was cut by 1 base and J by 2 bases, with 12 bases left in between. The chain's CDR3 is CASSPRRDSPYNEQFF. The CDR3 DNA sequence: TGTGCCAGCTCACCACGTAGAGACAGCCCCTACAATGAGCAGTTCTTC.

This clonotype has ten or more counts. The chain links TRBV7-9 to TRBJ2-2; tentative D call: TRBD1 (6 bases). This CDR3 comprises 16 residues. V was cut by 4 bases and J by 5 bases, with 17 bases left in between. Germline-derived CDR1 and CDR2 are SEHNR and FQNEAQ (reference sequence). The CDR3: CASSSIFGGPTGELFF. The CDR3 region has the DNA TGTGCCAGCAGCTCCATCTTTGGGGGCCCGACCGGGGAGCTGTTTTTT. Full variable domain (missing parts from reference TRBV7-9 and TRBJ2-2): DTGVSQNPRHKITKRGQNVTFRCDPISEHNRLYWYRQTLGQGPEFLTYFQNEAQLEKSRLLSDRFSAERPKGSFSTLEIQRTEQGDSAMYLCASSSIFGGPTGELFFGEGSRLTVL.

The chain couples TRBV29-1 to TRBJ2-7, with 9 nucleotides matching TRBD1. Germline CDR1 and CDR2: SQVTM and ANQGSEA. This CDR3 region has 14 residues. V lost 6 bases and J lost 2; bases outside the gene matches: 8. The CDR3 region has the DNA TGCAGCGTCGGCCCCGGGACAGGGACCTACGAGCAGTACTTC. Protein product: CSVGPGTGTYEQYF.